Each of the 21 T cell receptor beta chains below was sequenced from the same sample in a study of T cells in Graves' hyperthyroidism and ophthalmopathy. What was amplified from RNA transcripts were TCR beta CDR3 regions. The primer set for the first-round RT-PCR of the TCR CDR3 was HTBI. TCRdb used MiXCR to reprocess the multiplex PCR reads, holding one entry per CDR3 protein. The data show 200,000 to 300,000 distinct CDR3 sequences, with more than 20% seen just once and 35% to 40% held by the top ten. Sequenced sample: blood. These receptors all stem from a woman aged 40 to 55 with Graves' ophthalmopathy.

This clonotype was observed at least ten times. This chain uses TRBV7-9 with TRBJ1-1; D gene unclear. CDR1 and CDR2 (germline): SEHNR, FQNEAQ (reference sequence). V shed 7 bases and J shed 1 base, with 10 bases lying between them. CDR3 length: 13 amino acids. CDR3 protein: CASTKAPNTEAFF. For the CDR3, the DNA is TGTGCCAGCACCAAAGCTCCGAACACTGAAGCTTTCTTT.

Many counts were recorded for this clonotype. This rearrangement joins TRBV27 to TRBJ2-6; 12 positions match TRBD1. V lost 0 bases and J lost 4; bases outside the gene matches: 4. The germline V gene encodes CDR1 MNHEY and CDR2 SMNVEV (reference sequence). The CDR3 has 18 amino acids. The CDR3 DNA reads as TGTGCCAGCAGTTTATCGGGACAGGGGGCGGAGGGGGCCAACGTCCTGACTTTC. Translated, it gives CASSLSGQGAEGANVLTF.

At least ten counts were recorded for this clonotype. The rearrangement uses TRBV28 and TRBJ1-5; TRBD1 matches at 8 bases. The CDR3 loop spans 15 amino acids. The V segment lost 7 bases and the J segment 3 bases; nucleotides outside the gene matches: 8. The germline CDR1 and CDR2 sequences are MDHEN and SYDVKM. The CDR3 region has the DNA TGTGCCAGCACTAACGGACAGGGAGTCAATCAGCCCCAGCATTTT. It specifies CASTNGQGVNQPQHF.

This clonotype was detected a few times. The rearrangement links TRBV18 to TRBJ1-6, with D unclear. The CDR3 consists of 14 residues. Trimming removed 2 bases at V and 8 bases at J, with 10 bases between. Germline CDR1 is KGHSH and CDR2 is LQKENI. In nucleotides, the CDR3 is TGTGCCAGCTCACCATCGAGGATCGATTCACCCCTCCACTTT. It yields the protein CASSPSRIDSPLHF.

This clonotype was seen many times. The CDR3 sequence: CAWSWRAEAFF. As DNA, the CDR3 is TGTGCCTGGAGCTGGCGGGCTGAAGCTTTCTTT. The rearrangement joins TRBV30 to TRBJ1-1; D uncertain. Germline V gene data show CDR1 as GTSNPN and CDR2 as SVGIG (reference sequence). The CDR3 consists of 11 residues. The V end lost 3 bases, the J end lost 6 bases, and 8 bases lay between the germline ends.

This clonotype has more than one count but fewer than ten. This chain uses TRBV28 with TRBJ1-5; D is perhaps TRBD1 (5 bases). The V gene's germline CDR1 is MDHEN and CDR2 SYDVKM. Trimming left V 2 bases short and J 2 bases short, with 10 bases between. This CDR3 region has 15 residues. CDR3 sequence (DNA): TGTGCCAGCAGTTTAATTTGGGGACGCAATCAGCCCCAGCATTTT. Amino acid sequence: CASSLIWGRNQPQHF. The full variable domain, with the rest looked up from reference TRBV28 and TRBJ1-5, is DVKVTQSSRYLVKRTGEKVFLECVQDMDHENMFWYRQDPGLGLRLIYFSYDVKMKEKGDIPEGYSVSREKKERFSLILESASTNQTSMYLCASSLIWGRNQPQHFGDGTRLSIL.

There are many counts of this clonotype. V and J are TRBV7-2 and TRBJ1-2; D remains ambiguous. Germline CDR1 reads SGHTA; CDR2 reads FQGNSA. This CDR3 region has 13 residues. The germline V and J ends were trimmed by 3 bases and 4 bases, with 9 bases remaining between them. The CDR3 DNA reads TGTGCCAGCAGCTTGGTCGAAGCCTATGGCTACACCTTC. This encodes CASSLVEAYGYTF.

This clonotype was observed many times. The CDR3 protein is CASSLTDSNTGELFF. The DNA for the CDR3 is TGTGCCAGCAGCCTGACGGACTCGAACACCGGGGAGCTGTTTTTT. The J gene is TRBJ2-2, the V gene TRBV12-3 or TRBV12-4, with D possibly being TRBD2 (5 bases). The CDR3 totals 15 residues. V was pared by 6 bases and J by 0 bases, with 11 bases between.

The sample holds many counts of this clonotype. V gene TRBV7-8 combines with J gene TRBJ2-7; perhaps TRBD1 as D (5 bases). CDR1 and CDR2 from the germline V gene are SGHVS and FQNEAQ. The length of the CDR3 is 14 residues. V lost 4 bases and J lost 4, with 14 bases in between. CDR3 residues: CASSSLVDSYEQYF. As DNA, the CDR3 is TGTGCCAGCAGCTCCCTCGTCGACAGTTACGAGCAGTACTTC.

Remarks on this clonotype: Mismatch with germline at one junction end may stem from a read error. The chain combines TRBV4-2 with TRBJ2-7, with D perhaps TRBD1 (6 bases). The CDR3 runs to 15 residues. The V gene's germline CDR1 is LGHNA and CDR2 YNFKEQ. CDR3 coding DNA: TGTGTCAGCAGCCGGCGCGCAGGGGACACCTACGAGCAGTACTTC. Protein product: CVSSRRAGDTYEQYF.

V gene TRBV27 combines with J gene TRBJ2-2; 8 bases are a match to TRBD1. Germline-derived CDR1 and CDR2 are MNHEY and SMNVEV (reference sequence). The CDR3 length is 15 residues. V was pared by 6 bases and J by 4 bases, with 7 bases of the junction left unmatched. The CDR3 coding sequence is TGTGCCAGCAGGGAAGGACAGGGCATCACCGGGGAGCTGTTTTTT. Protein product: CASREGQGITGELFF.

This clonotype was seen at least ten times. V gene TRBV30 combines with J gene TRBJ2-2; D is possibly TRBD1 or TRBD2 (5 bases each). Germline V lookup: CDR1 GTSNPN, CDR2 SVGIG (reference sequence). This CDR3 has 13 residues. The V gene lost 6 bases and the J gene lost 1 base, with 9 bases spanning the gap. CDR3 protein: CACTGQNTGELFF. Here the CDR3 DNA reads TGTGCCTGTACGGGGCAGAACACCGGGGAGCTGTTTTTT.

This clonotype has at least ten counts. V gene TRBV30 combines with J gene TRBJ1-5, with 7 bases fitting TRBD1. V was pared by 4 bases and J by 3 bases, with 12 bases of the junction left unmatched. CDR1 is GTSNPN and CDR2 is SVGIG in the germline V gene (reference sequence). The CDR3 is made up of 16 amino acids. CDR3 protein: CAWTGTGETHNQPQHF. CDR3 in DNA: TGTGCCTGGACTGGAACAGGGGAGACGCACAATCAGCCCCAGCATTTT.

There are many counts of this clonotype. The junction differs from germline at one of its ends, possibly a read error. The chain carries TRBV3-1 and TRBJ1-1, with TRBD1 matching 11 bases. The CDR3 is 14 residues long. CDR1 and CDR2 from the germline V gene are LGHDT and YNNKEL (reference sequence). The CDR3 bases are TGTGCCAGCAGCCATGGGACAGGGGGTTTGTTTACCCATTTT. Translated: CASSHGTGGLFTHF.

There are a few counts of this clonotype. This may arise from a read error, as a much more abundant clone is one base away. CDR3 nucleotide sequence: TGTGCCAGCAGACCACAGGGTAAGGATAGCTACGAGCAGTACTTC. It yields the protein CASRPQGKDSYEQYF. This chain links TRBV6-1 with TRBJ2-7; the D gene is possibly TRBD1 (6 bases). Germline V gives CDR1 MNHNS, CDR2 SASEGT. The ends were cut back, 6 bases at V and 3 bases at J, with 18 bases in the middle. The CDR3 runs to 15 residues.

This clonotype was counted ten times or more. This chain joins TRBV7-3 and TRBJ1-2; D not certain. This CDR3 region has 13 residues. Trimming cost V 5 bases and J 8 bases, with 15 bases left between them. Germline-derived CDR1 and CDR2 are SGHTA and FQGTGA. For the CDR3, the DNA is TGTGCCAGCAGCCGAGACGGCGCTGGAGGCTACACCTTC. Its protein is CASSRDGAGGYTF.

CDR3 nucleotide sequence: TGTGCCAGCGGCGGCCCCAGAGGGAGGGGAGGGACTAACTATGGCTACACCTTC. Translation gives CASGGPRGRGGTNYGYTF. V gene TRBV12-3 or TRBV12-4 combines with J gene TRBJ1-2, with D possibly being TRBD1 (5 bases). V lost 8 bases, J lost 0 bases, and 25 bases lay in between. There are 18 residues in the CDR3.

This clonotype was picked up many times. The rearrangement uses TRBV6-1 and TRBJ2-4, with a tentative D call TRBD1 (7 bases). The CDR3 consists of 17 residues. V dropped 1 base and J dropped 0 bases, with 13 bases sitting between them. Germline values: CDR1 MNHNS, CDR2 SASEGT. The CDR3 protein is CASSEGGGGLAKNIQYF. In DNA, the CDR3 is TGTGCCAGCAGTGAAGGAGGAGGGGGCCTAGCCAAAAACATTCAGTACTTC.

The J gene is TRBJ2-2, the V gene TRBV2, with TRBD2 identical over 10 bases. The CDR3 spans 14 residues. Germline V gene data show CDR1 as SNHLY and CDR2 as FYNNEI. V was clipped by 10 bases and J by 6 bases; unmatched bases: 8. CDR3 coding DNA: TGTGCCATCCAACTAGCGGGAAGGTCCGGGGAGCTGTTTTTT. Translating gives CAIQLAGRSGELFF.

This clonotype was counted many times. This sequence joins TRBV29-1 and TRBJ1-3; D is unresolved. The CDR3 runs 13 residues. Trimming took off 4 bases at V and 0 bases at J, with 7 bases between the two ends. Germline assignment: CDR1 SQVTM and CDR2 ANQGSEA. DNA of the CDR3: TGCAGCGTTGCCAAGGACTCTGGAAACACCATATATTTT. Translated, it gives CSVAKDSGNTIYF.

J is TRBJ1-1 and V is TRBV11-2, with D maybe TRBD1 (6 bases). Germline V lookup: CDR1 SGHAT, CDR2 FQNNGV. The V gene lost 5 bases and the J gene lost 3 bases, with 16 bases spanning the gap. The CDR3 has 15 amino acids. As DNA, the CDR3 is TGTGCCAGCAGCCAAACCGGACAGTTGGACACTGAAGCTTTCTTT. The encoded protein is CASSQTGQLDTEAFF.